The following is a TCR beta chain sequence with its context. The antigen is unknown. This sample stems from a study of T cells in Graves' hyperthyroidism and ophthalmopathy. Study-level results: A model using 13 V-J features told ophthalmopathy apart from stable hyperthyroidism. Blood samples included most of the expanded thyroid clonotypes exceeding 0.001.

Using RNA transcripts as the source, TCR beta CDR3 regions were amplified. The TCR CDR3 was amplified in a first-round RT-PCR using the HTBI primer set. MiXCR, applied by TCRdb to the multiplex PCR reads, yields one record per CDR3 protein. Seen here are a few hundred thousand distinct CDR3 sequences, less than 20% observed once, and the top ten hold 40%. Germline CDR1 SGHAT, CDR2 FQNNGV. This CDR3 is built from 14 residues. Trimming pared 5 bases from V and 6 bases from J, leaving 14 bases between. The V gene is TRBV11-2, the J gene TRBJ1-3; unclear D gene. The origin of this receptor is a man between 18 and 29 years old with Graves' ophthalmopathy. Sequencing input: blood. The CDR3 sequence: CASSPDQFLNTIYF. CDR3 nucleotides: TGTGCCAGCAGCCCCGACCAATTTCTAAACACCATATATTTT. The entire variable domain, with the rest obtained from reference TRBV11-2 and TRBJ1-3, is as follows: EAGVAQSPRYKIIEKRQSVAFWCNPISGHATLYWYQQILGQGPKLLIQFQNNGVVDDSQLPKDRFSAERLKGVDSTLKIQPAKLEDSAVYLCASSPDQFLNTIYFGEGSWLTVV.